This TCR beta chain was identified in a study of CD8 T cells in ankylosing spondylitis. Whole-study results and caveats: Previously reported in reactive arthritis synovial fluid and blood were some of the motif variants. Characteristic, it appeared, of ankylosing spondylitis blood was a TCR beta motif of seven or eight highly homologous variants.

A quantitative 5'-RACE method, one with molecular barcodes, was used to make TCR beta libraries. TCRdb analysed the 5' RACE reads with MiXCR anew, one entry per CDR3 protein. Of roughly 300,000 distinct CDR3 sequences in the sample, less than 9.5% were seen once. This clonotype was observed many times. The antigen is unknown. The V segment lost 4 bases and the J segment 3 bases; nucleotides outside the gene matches: 8. Germline V gene data show CDR1 as SGHRS and CDR2 as YFSETQ. The length of the CDR3 is 15 residues. Input material: blood, either unsorted or a sorted T cell fraction (not recorded which). This TCR derives from a male donor with ankylosing spondylitis. V gene TRBV5-1 combines with J gene TRBJ2-7; TRBD1 agrees at 9 bases. CDR3 coding DNA: TGCGCCAGCAGCACCGGGACAGGGATGCGCTACGAGCAGTACTTC. Amino acids: CASSTGTGMRYEQYF.